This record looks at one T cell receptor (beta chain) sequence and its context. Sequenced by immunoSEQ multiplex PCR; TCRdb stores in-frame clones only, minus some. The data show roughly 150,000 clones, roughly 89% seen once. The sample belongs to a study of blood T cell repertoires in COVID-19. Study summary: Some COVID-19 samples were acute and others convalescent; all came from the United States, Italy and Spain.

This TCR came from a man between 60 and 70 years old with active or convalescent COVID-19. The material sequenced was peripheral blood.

The CDR3 region has the DNA TGTGCCAGCAGTTCTCAGGGGCAGTCGAACACTGAAGCTTTCTTT. Its protein product is CASSSQGQSNTEAFF. The chain carries TRBV27 and TRBJ1-1; possible D gene TRBD1, 6 bases. Germline values: CDR1 MNHEY, CDR2 SMNVEV (reference sequence). Deletions cut 4 bases from V and 1 base from J, with 13 bases between. The CDR3 spans 15 residues.